These T cell receptor beta chains were read from a single sample in a study of cytomegalovirus exposure and HLA in healthy donors. Clones were sequenced by immunoSEQ multiplex PCR, and TCRdb holds only the in-frame ones, with some missing. This sample has about 160,000 clones, with 86% found just once. Sequenced input: PBMCs. These TCRs come from a woman aged 18-30 years in good health and CMV-seronegative. Both conserved end residues are part of each CDR3. D genes are given only for firm matches. Expanded clones get a size class; other rows say once, few or many, or leave the size out.

v_gene: TRBV6-5; j_gene: TRBJ1-1; d_gene: .; abundance: .; CDR3aa: CASSYSPGGTEAFF; CDR3nt: TGTGCCAGCAGTTACTCTCCCGGGGGCACTGAAGCTTTCTTT
v_gene: TRBV18; j_gene: TRBJ1-4; d_gene: TRBD1; abundance: once; CDR3aa: CASSPPGQVNEKLFF; CDR3nt: TGTGCCAGCTCACCGCCGGGACAGGTTAATGAAAAACTGTTTTTT
v_gene: TRBV10-3; j_gene: TRBJ1-2; d_gene: .; abundance: .; CDR3aa: CAITRGGNYGYTF; CDR3nt: TGTGCCATCACGCGGGGCGGCAACTATGGCTACACCTTC
v_gene: TRBV4-1; j_gene: TRBJ1-2; d_gene: TRBD1; abundance: .; CDR3aa: CASSPGTGTGYGYTF; CDR3nt: TGCGCCAGCAGCCCAGGGACCGGGACAGGATATGGCTACACCTTC
v_gene: TRBV13; j_gene: TRBJ2-7; d_gene: TRBD2; abundance: .; CDR3aa: CASRGRGSSYEQYF; CDR3nt: TGTGCCAGCCGAGGGAGGGGAAGCTCCTACGAGCAGTACTTC
v_gene: TRBV7-2; j_gene: TRBJ2-5; d_gene: .; abundance: .; CDR3aa: CASAGQLGETQYF; CDR3nt: TGTGCCAGCGCTGGACAGTTGGGGGAGACCCAGTACTTC
v_gene: TRBV4-2; j_gene: TRBJ2-5; d_gene: .; abundance: .; CDR3aa: CASSQGTLQAETQYF; CDR3nt: TGTGCCAGCAGCCAAGGGACACTACAGGCAGAGACCCAGTACTTC
v_gene: TRBV6-5; j_gene: TRBJ1-1; d_gene: .; abundance: .; CDR3aa: CASSYSSPLNTEAFF; CDR3nt: TGTGCCAGCAGTTACTCGAGTCCGCTGAACACTGAAGCTTTCTTT
v_gene: TRBV2; j_gene: TRBJ1-1; d_gene: TRBD1; abundance: .; CDR3aa: CASSATRDRGDTEAFF; CDR3nt: TGTGCCAGCAGTGCCACCCGGGACAGGGGAGACACTGAAGCTTTCTTT
v_gene: TRBV19; j_gene: TRBJ1-1; d_gene: .; abundance: .; CDR3aa: CATAWAVNTEAFF; CDR3nt: TGTGCCACCGCCTGGGCAGTGAACACTGAAGCTTTCTTT
v_gene: TRBV9; j_gene: TRBJ2-7; d_gene: .; abundance: .; CDR3aa: CASSNGGSSYEQYF; CDR3nt: TGTGCCAGCAGCAACGGGGGTAGCTCCTACGAGCAGTACTTC
v_gene: TRBV10-3; j_gene: TRBJ2-2; d_gene: TRBD1; abundance: few; CDR3aa: CAISVRGLVGELFF; CDR3nt: TGTGCCATCAGTGTCAGGGGGTTGGTCGGGGAGCTGTTTTTT
v_gene: TRBV30; j_gene: TRBJ1-5; d_gene: .; abundance: few; CDR3aa: CAWSVQSGRHQPQHF; CDR3nt: TGTGCCTGGAGTGTTCAGTCAGGGCGGCATCAGCCCCAGCATTTT
v_gene: TRBV7-3; j_gene: TRBJ2-5; d_gene: .; abundance: .; CDR3aa: CASSLGSQETQYF; CDR3nt: TGTGCCAGCAGCTTAGGTAGTCAAGAGACCCAGTACTTC
v_gene: TRBV5-1; j_gene: TRBJ1-5; d_gene: TRBD1; abundance: .; CDR3aa: CASSLGQGIGQPQHF; CDR3nt: TGCGCCAGCAGCTTGGGACAGGGAATTGGTCAGCCCCAGCATTTT
v_gene: TRBV5-6; j_gene: TRBJ1-2; d_gene: .; abundance: once; CDR3aa: CASSQTGGPSYGYTF; CDR3nt: TGTGCCAGCAGCCAAACCGGGGGACCGAGCTATGGCTACACCTTC
v_gene: TRBV2; j_gene: TRBJ1-4; d_gene: .; abundance: .; CDR3aa: CASRQEQDTNEKLFF; CDR3nt: TGTGCCAGCAGGCAGGAACAGGATACTAATGAAAAACTGTTTTTT
v_gene: TRBV11-3; j_gene: TRBJ1-1; d_gene: .; abundance: .; CDR3aa: CASGTETEAFF; CDR3nt: TGTGCCAGCGGCACGGAGACTGAAGCTTTCTTT
v_gene: TRBV6-4; j_gene: TRBJ2-5; d_gene: .; abundance: .; CDR3aa: CASAPNGEETQYF; CDR3nt: TGTGCCAGCGCGCCTAATGGAGAAGAGACCCAGTACTTC
v_gene: TRBV5-1; j_gene: TRBJ1-1; d_gene: TRBD1; abundance: .; CDR3aa: CASSYRQGDTEAFF; CDR3nt: TGCGCCAGCAGTTATCGACAGGGGGACACTGAAGCTTTCTTT
v_gene: TRBV13; j_gene: TRBJ2-7; d_gene: TRBD2; abundance: .; CDR3aa: CASSPERGDEQYF; CDR3nt: TGTGCCAGCAGCCCCGAGCGGGGGGACGAGCAGTACTTC
v_gene: TRBV10-3; j_gene: TRBJ1-2; d_gene: TRBD1; abundance: .; CDR3aa: CAIRPDRGRDYGYTF; CDR3nt: TGTGCCATCAGACCGGACAGGGGGCGGGACTATGGCTACACCTTC
v_gene: TRBV30; j_gene: TRBJ1-4; d_gene: .; abundance: .; CDR3aa: CACLQVNNEKLFF; CDR3nt: TGTGCCTGCCTACAGGTTAATAATGAAAAACTGTTTTTT
v_gene: TRBV7-8; j_gene: TRBJ1-5; d_gene: TRBD1; abundance: .; CDR3aa: CASSPTGARYSNQPQHF; CDR3nt: TGTGCCAGCAGCCCCACAGGGGCTCGATATAGCAATCAGCCCCAGCATTTT
v_gene: TRBV27; j_gene: TRBJ1-5; d_gene: TRBD1; abundance: once; CDR3aa: CASSLSRGRAYSNQPQHF; CDR3nt: TGTGCCAGCAGTTTATCTAGGGGGCGAGCGTATAGCAATCAGCCCCAGCATTTT
v_gene: TRBV6-1; j_gene: TRBJ2-7; d_gene: TRBD1; abundance: .; CDR3aa: CASRGDRGPHEQYF; CDR3nt: TGTGCCAGCCGGGGGGACAGGGGGCCCCACGAGCAGTACTTC
v_gene: TRBV9; j_gene: TRBJ2-1; d_gene: TRBD2; abundance: .; CDR3aa: CASSSRTVAGGPDEQFF; CDR3nt: TGTGCCAGCAGCTCCCGTACGGTAGCGGGGGGGCCGGATGAGCAGTTCTTC
v_gene: TRBV5-4; j_gene: TRBJ1-1; d_gene: TRBD1; abundance: .; CDR3aa: CASSLSGGTEAFF; CDR3nt: TGTGCCAGCAGCTTATCAGGGGGAACTGAAGCTTTCTTT
v_gene: TRBV19; j_gene: TRBJ1-5; d_gene: .; abundance: .; CDR3aa: CASSIRTSGVQPQHF; CDR3nt: TGTGCCAGTAGTATCCGCACGTCGGGAGTTCAGCCCCAGCATTTT